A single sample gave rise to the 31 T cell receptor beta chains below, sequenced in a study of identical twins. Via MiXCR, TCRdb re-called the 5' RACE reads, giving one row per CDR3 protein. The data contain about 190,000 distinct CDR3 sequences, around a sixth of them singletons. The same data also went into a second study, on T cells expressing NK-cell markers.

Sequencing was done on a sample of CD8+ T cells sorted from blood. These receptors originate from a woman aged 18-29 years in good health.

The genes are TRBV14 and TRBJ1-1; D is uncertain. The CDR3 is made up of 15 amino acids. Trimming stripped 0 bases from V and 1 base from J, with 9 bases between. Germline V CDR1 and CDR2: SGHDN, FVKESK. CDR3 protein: CASSQEVGPNTEAFF. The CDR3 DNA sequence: TGTGCCAGCAGCCAAGAGGTAGGACCGAACACTGAAGCTTTCTTT.

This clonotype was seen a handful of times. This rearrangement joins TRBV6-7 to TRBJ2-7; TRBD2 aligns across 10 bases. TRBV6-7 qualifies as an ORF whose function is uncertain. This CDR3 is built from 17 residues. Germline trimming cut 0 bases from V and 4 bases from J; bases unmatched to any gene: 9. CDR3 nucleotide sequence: TGTGCCAGCAGTTACTCGATGCGGACTAGCGGTAAATACGAGCAGTACTTC. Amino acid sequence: CASSYSMRTSGKYEQYF.

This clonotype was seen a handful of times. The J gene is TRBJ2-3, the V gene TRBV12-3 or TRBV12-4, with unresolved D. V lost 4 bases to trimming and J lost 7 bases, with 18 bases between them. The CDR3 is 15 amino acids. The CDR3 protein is CASSSVGIFLNTQYF. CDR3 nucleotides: TGTGCCAGCAGTTCCGTGGGCATTTTTCTGAATACGCAGTATTTT.

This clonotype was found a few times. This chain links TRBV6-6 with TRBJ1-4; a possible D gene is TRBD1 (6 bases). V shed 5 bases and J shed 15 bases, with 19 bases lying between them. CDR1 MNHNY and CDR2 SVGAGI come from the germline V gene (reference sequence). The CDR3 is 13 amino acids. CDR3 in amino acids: CASSTDRIHGVFF. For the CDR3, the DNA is TGTGCCAGCAGTACCGACAGGATTCATGGGGTGTTTTTT.

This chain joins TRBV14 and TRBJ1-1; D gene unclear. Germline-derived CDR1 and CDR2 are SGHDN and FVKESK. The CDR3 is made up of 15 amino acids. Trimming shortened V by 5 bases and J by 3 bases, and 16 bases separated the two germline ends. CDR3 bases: TGTGCCAGCAGCGCTGTATACTTTGCGGACACTGAAGCTTTCTTT. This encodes CASSAVYFADTEAFF.

The CDR3 DNA sequence: TGTGCCAGCAGCGATGGGGGGGGCTACGAGCAGTACTTC. It specifies CASSDGGGYEQYF. This rearrangement joins TRBV9 to TRBJ2-7, with 7 bases identical to TRBD2. CDR1 and CDR2 from the germline V gene are SGDLS and YYNGEE. The trim removed 3 bases at V and 3 bases at J, leaving 3 bases unmatched. This CDR3 region has 13 residues.

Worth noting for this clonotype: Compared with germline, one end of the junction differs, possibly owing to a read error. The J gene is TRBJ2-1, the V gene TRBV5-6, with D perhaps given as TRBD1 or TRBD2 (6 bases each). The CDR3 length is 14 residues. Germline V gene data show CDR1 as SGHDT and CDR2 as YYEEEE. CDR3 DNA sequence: TGTGCCAGCAGCTGGGGGGCCGGATACAATGAGCAGCTCTTC. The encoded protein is CASSWGAGYNEQLF. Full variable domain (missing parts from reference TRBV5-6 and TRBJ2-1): DAGVTQSPTHLIKTRGQQVTLRCSPKSGHDTVSWYQQALGQGPQFIFQYYEEEERQRGNFPDRFSGHQFPNYSSELNVNALLLGDSALYLCASSWGAGYNEQLFGPGTRLTVL.

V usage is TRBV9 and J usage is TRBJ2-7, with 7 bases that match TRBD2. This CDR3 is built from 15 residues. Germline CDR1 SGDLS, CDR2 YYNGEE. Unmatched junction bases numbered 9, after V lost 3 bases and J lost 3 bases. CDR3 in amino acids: CASSASGALIYEQYF. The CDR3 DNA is TGTGCCAGCAGCGCCAGCGGGGCGCTAATCTACGAGCAGTACTTC.

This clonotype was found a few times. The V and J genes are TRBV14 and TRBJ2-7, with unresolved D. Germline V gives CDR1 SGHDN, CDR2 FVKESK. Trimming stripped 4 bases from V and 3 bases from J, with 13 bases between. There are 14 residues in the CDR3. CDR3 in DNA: TGTGCCAGCAGCCCCCGGCAGGCGAGCTACGAGCAGTACTTC. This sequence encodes CASSPRQASYEQYF.

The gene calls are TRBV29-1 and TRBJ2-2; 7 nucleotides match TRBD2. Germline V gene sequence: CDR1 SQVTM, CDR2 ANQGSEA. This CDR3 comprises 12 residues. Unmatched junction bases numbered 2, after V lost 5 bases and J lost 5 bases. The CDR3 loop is CSVSGGTGELFF. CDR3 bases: TGCAGCGTTTCGGGGGGAACCGGGGAGCTGTTTTTT.

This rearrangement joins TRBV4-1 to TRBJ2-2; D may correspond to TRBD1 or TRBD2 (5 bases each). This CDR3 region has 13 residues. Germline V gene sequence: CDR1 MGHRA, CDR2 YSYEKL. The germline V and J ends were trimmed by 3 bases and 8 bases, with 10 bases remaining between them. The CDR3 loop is CASSHGTFGELFF. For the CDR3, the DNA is TGCGCCAGCAGCCATGGGACGTTTGGGGAGCTGTTTTTT.

DNA for the CDR3: TGCAGCGTTGGGCTTGGAGCCATGAACACTGAAGCTTTCTTT. Its protein is CSVGLGAMNTEAFF. The chain has TRBV29-1 and TRBJ1-1; D ambiguous. CDR1 and CDR2 (germline): SQVTM, ANQGSEA. Between the trimmed V and J ends, which lost 4 bases and 0 bases, there was a span of 12 bases. The CDR3 sequence is 14 residues long.

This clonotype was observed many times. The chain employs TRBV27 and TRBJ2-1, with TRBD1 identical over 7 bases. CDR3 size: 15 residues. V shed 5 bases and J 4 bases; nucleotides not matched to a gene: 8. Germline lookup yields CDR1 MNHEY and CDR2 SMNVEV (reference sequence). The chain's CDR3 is CASSRPTGQYNEQFF. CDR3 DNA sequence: TGTGCCAGCAGTCGTCCCACGGGACAGTACAATGAGCAGTTCTTC.

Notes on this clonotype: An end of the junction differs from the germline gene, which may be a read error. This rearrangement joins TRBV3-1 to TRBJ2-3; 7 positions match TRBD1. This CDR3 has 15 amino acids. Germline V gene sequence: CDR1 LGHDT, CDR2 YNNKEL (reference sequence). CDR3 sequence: CASSRDRDDTDTQYF. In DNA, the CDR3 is TGTGCAAGCAGCCGTGACAGGGACGACACAGATACGCAGTATTTT.

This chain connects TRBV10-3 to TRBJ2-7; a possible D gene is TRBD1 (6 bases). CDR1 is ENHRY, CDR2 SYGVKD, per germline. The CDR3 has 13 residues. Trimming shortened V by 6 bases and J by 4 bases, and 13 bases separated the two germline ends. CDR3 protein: CAISRDNLYEQYF. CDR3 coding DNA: TGTGCCATCAGCCGGGACAACCTATACGAGCAGTACTTC.

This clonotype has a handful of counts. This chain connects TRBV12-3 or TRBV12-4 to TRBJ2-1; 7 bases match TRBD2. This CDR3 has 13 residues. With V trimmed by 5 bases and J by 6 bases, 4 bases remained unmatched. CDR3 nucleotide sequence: TGTGCCAGCAGTCGGGTAGCGGGCAATGAGCAGTTCTTC. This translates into CASSRVAGNEQFF.

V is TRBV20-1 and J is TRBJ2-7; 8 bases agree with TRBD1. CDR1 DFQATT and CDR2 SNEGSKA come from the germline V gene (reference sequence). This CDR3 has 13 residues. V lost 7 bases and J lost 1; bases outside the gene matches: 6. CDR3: CSVPGQVSYEQYF. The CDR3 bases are TGCAGTGTGCCGGGACAGGTATCCTACGAGCAGTACTTC.

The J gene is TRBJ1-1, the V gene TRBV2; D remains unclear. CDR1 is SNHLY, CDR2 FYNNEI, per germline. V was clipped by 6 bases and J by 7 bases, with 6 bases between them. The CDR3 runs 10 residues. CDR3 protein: CASRANEAFF. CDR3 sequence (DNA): TGTGCCAGCAGGGCAAATGAAGCTTTCTTT.

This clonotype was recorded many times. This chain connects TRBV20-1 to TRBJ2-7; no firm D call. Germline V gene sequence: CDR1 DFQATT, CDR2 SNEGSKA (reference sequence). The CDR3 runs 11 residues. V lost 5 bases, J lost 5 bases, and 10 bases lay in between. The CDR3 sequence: CSALLSHEQYF. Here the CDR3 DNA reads TGCAGTGCTCTGCTCAGCCACGAGCAGTACTTC.

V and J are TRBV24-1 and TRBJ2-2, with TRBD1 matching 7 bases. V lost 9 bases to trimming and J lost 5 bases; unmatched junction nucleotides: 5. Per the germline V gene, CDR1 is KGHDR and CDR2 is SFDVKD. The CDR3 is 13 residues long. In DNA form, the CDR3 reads TGTGCCACCCGGGACAGCCAAACCGGGGAGCTGTTTTTT. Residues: CATRDSQTGELFF.

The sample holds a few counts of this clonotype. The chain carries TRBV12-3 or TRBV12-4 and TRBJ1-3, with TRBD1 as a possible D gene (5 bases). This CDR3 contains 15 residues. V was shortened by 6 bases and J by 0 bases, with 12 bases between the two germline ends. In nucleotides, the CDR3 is TGTGCCAGCAGGTCCACCGACAGCTCTGGAAACACCATATATTTT. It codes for CASRSTDSSGNTIYF.

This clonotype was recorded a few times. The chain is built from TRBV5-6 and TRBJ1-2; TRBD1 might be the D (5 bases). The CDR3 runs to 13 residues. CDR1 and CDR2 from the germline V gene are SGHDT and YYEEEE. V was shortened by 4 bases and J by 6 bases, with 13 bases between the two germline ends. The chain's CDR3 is CASSGGITDGYTF. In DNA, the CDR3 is TGTGCCAGCAGCGGGGGGATTACTGATGGCTACACCTTC.

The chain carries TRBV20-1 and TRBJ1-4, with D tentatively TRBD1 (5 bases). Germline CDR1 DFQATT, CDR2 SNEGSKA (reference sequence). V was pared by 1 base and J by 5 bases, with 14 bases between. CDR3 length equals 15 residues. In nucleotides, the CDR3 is TGCAGTGCTAGAGTGCCCAGGGTGAAGAATGAAAAACTGTTTTTT. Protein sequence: CSARVPRVKNEKLFF.

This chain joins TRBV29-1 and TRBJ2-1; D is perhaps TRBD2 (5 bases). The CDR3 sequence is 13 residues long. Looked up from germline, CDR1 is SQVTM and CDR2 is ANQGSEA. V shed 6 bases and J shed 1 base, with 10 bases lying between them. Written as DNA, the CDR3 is TGCAGCGTCGCGGGTGGGTCCTACAATGAGCAGTTCTTC. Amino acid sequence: CSVAGGSYNEQFF.

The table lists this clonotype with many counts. In nucleotides, the CDR3 is TGTGCCAGCAGCCCGGGACTAGCGGGCTACGAGCAGTACTTC. As protein: CASSPGLAGYEQYF. The chain links TRBV3-1 to TRBJ2-7; 12 positions agree with TRBD2. Losses at the gene ends were 4 bases for V and 3 bases for J; bases not matched to a gene: 1. Germline assignment: CDR1 LGHDT and CDR2 YNNKEL (reference sequence). This CDR3 is 14 amino acids long.

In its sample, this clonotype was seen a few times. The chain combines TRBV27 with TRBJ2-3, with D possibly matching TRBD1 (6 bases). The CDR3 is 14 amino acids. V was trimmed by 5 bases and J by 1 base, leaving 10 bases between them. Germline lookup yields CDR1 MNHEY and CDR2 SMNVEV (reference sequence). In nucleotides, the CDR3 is TGTGCCAGCAGTCTTGAGGGGGGCACAGATACGCAGTATTTT. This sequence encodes CASSLEGGTDTQYF.

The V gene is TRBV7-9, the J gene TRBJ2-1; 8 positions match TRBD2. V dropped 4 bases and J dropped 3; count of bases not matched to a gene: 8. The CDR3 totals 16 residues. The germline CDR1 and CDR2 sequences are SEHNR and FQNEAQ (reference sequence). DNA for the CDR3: TGTGCCAGCAGCTCCACTCTAGCGGGTGTCTACAATGAGCAGTTCTTC. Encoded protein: CASSSTLAGVYNEQFF.

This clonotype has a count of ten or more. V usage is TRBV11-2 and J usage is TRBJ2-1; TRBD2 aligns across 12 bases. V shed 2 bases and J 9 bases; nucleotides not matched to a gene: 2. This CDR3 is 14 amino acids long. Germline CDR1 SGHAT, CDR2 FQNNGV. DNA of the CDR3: TGTGCCAGCAGCTTACTAGCGGGAGGGATTGAGCAGTTCTTC. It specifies CASSLLAGGIEQFF.

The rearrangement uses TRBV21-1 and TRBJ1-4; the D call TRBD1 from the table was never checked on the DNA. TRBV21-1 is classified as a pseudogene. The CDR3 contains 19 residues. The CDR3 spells CASSTAQRDRPPTNEKLFF. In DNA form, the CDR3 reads TGTGCCAGCAGCACAGCTCAGCGGGACAGGCCACCGACTAATGAAAAACTGTTTTTT.

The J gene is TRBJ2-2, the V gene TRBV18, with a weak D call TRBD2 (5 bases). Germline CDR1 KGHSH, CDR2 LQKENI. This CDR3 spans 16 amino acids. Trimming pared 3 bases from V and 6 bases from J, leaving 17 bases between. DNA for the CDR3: TGTGCCAGCTCACCTCTCACCCGGGATCCGGCCGGGGAGCTGTTTTTT. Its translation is CASSPLTRDPAGELFF. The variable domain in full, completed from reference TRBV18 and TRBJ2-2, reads NAGVMQNPRHLVRRRGQEARLRCSPMKGHSHVYWYRQLPEEGLKFMVYLQKENIIDESGMPKERFSAEFPKEGPSILRIQQVVRGDSAAYFCASSPLTRDPAGELFFGEGSRLTVL.

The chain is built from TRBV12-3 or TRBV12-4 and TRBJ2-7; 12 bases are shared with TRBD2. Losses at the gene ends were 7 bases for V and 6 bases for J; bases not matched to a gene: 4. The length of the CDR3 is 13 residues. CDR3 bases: TGTGCCAGCAAGGAACTAGCGGGGGGCGAGCAGTACTTC. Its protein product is CASKELAGGEQYF.